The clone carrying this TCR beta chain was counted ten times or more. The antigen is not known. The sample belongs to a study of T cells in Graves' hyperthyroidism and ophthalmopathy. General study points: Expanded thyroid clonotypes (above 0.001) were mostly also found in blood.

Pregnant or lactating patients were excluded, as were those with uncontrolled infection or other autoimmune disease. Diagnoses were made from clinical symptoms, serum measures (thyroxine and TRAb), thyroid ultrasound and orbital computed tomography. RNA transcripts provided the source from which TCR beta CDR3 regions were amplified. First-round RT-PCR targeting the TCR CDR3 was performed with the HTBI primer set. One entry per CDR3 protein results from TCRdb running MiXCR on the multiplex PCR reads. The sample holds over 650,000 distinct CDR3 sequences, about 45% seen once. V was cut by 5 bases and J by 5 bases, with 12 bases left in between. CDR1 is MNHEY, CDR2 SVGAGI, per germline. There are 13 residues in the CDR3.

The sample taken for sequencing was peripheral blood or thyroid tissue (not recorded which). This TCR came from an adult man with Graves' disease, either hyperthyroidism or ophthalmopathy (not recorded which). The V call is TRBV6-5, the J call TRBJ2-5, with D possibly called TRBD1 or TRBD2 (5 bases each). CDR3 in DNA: TGTGCCAGCAGTCCAGGGTGGGACGAGACCCAGTACTTC. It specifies CASSPGWDETQYF.